These 17 T cell receptor beta chains were sequenced from one sample in a study of beta chain features in type 1 diabetes. Since all of the isolated RNA was reverse transcribed, expressed TCRB transcripts were what got sequenced. Here immunoSEQ multiplex PCR was the method, and the copy in TCRdb shows in-frame clones only, minus some. Among around 500,000 clones listed, around 30% were seen once. Sequenced sample: naive CD4+ T cells from blood. The receptors were sampled from a man between 18 and 29 years old in good health.

CDR3 nucleotide sequence: TGCGCCAGCAGCTTGATTCAGGAGGTTGATACGCAGTATTTT. Translating it yields CASSLIQEVDTQYF. This rearrangement joins TRBV5-1 to TRBJ2-3; D possibly corresponds to TRBD2 (5 bases). Per germline, CDR1 SGHRS and CDR2 YFSETQ. Deletions cut 1 base from V and 6 bases from J, with 12 bases between. The CDR3 is 14 residues long.

V and J are TRBV14 and TRBJ2-7; possibly TRBD2 for D (6 bases). The CDR3 is made up of 14 amino acids. Germline-derived CDR1 and CDR2 are SGHDN and FVKESK. V dropped 5 bases and J dropped 1 base, with 12 bases sitting between them. For the CDR3, the DNA is TGTGCCAGCAGCAACTACCGGGAGTCCTACGAGCAGTACTTC. Its protein product is CASSNYRESYEQYF.

This clone occurred a few times. The chain uses TRBV7-9 and TRBJ2-5; the D is unclear. This CDR3 region has 13 residues. Trimming shortened V by 1 base and J by 13 bases, and 16 bases separated the two germline ends. Germline V gives CDR1 SEHNR, CDR2 FQNEAQ (reference sequence). CDR3 amino acids: CASSLGERAPRYF. CDR3 in DNA: TGTGCCAGCAGCTTAGGGGAACGGGCCCCCCGGTACTTC.

This clone showed up just a few times. The chain uses TRBV30 and TRBJ2-1; 8 bases are a match to TRBD2. The CDR3 has 16 amino acids. V was clipped by 2 bases and J by 6 bases; unmatched bases: 12. CDR1 GTSNPN and CDR2 SVGIG come from the germline V gene (reference sequence). The chain's CDR3 is CAWSQVSGIEPNEQFF. DNA for the CDR3: TGTGCCTGGAGTCAAGTTAGCGGGATCGAACCCAATGAGCAGTTCTTC.

This clone appeared a few times. J is TRBJ2-7 and V is TRBV28; 9 bases align to TRBD1. The CDR3 is 14 residues long. Germline V CDR1 and CDR2: MDHEN, SYDVKM. The junction had 6 bases not matched to a gene; V was cut back by 5 bases and J by 4 bases. The CDR3 DNA sequence: TGTGCCAGCAGTCATCCGGGACAGGGTTACGAGCAGTACTTC. This sequence encodes CASSHPGQGYEQYF.

The genes are TRBV28 and TRBJ2-5; D possibly corresponds to TRBD1 (5 bases). V was pared by 4 bases and J by 5 bases, with 17 bases between. This CDR3 has 15 residues. Germline CDR1 reads MDHEN; CDR2 reads SYDVKM. The CDR3: CASSSQEAPGETQYF. CDR3 bases: TGTGCCAGCAGTTCCCAAGAAGCGCCAGGGGAGACCCAGTACTTC.

This clone came up once. This rearrangement joins TRBV2 to TRBJ2-5; the match to TRBD1 covers 8 bases. The CDR3 totals 13 residues. Trimming at V came to 4 bases and at J to 3 bases, leaving 1 base not matched to a gene. Germline CDR1 and CDR2: SNHLY and FYNNEI. CDR3 nucleotides: TGTGCCAGCAGTGCGGACAGGGAAGAGACCCAGTACTTC. Translated: CASSADREETQYF.

The chain carries TRBV19 and TRBJ1-5; D unclear. The CDR3 loop spans 13 amino acids. V shed 2 bases and J shed 6 bases, with 8 bases lying between them. Germline CDR1 and CDR2: LNHDA and SQIVND (reference sequence). The CDR3 region has the DNA TGTGCCAGTAGTATATTGGGCGGTCAGCCCCAGCATTTT. It yields the protein CASSILGGQPQHF.

V and J are TRBV7-9 and TRBJ2-4; 8 bases align to TRBD2. Germline values: CDR1 SEHNR, CDR2 FQNEAQ (reference sequence). This CDR3 is built from 16 residues. V shed 1 base and J 8 bases; nucleotides not matched to a gene: 10. The CDR3 sequence is CASSLGAGGERYIQYF. CDR3 nucleotide sequence: TGTGCCAGCAGCTTAGGGGCGGGAGGCGAGAGATACATTCAGTACTTC.

The chain uses TRBV15 and TRBJ2-6; D remains ambiguous. V gave up 1 base and J gave up 1 base, with 5 bases separating them. The CDR3 extends over 15 amino acids. In germline, CDR1 is LNHNV, CDR2 YYDKDF (reference sequence). This chain's CDR3 is CATSRAFSGANVLTF. For the CDR3, the DNA is TGTGCCACCAGCAGAGCATTTTCTGGGGCCAACGTCCTGACTTTC.

The rearrangement uses TRBV4-1 and TRBJ2-7, with 9 bases that match TRBD2. This CDR3 comprises 15 residues. V lost 4 bases, J lost 4 bases, and 8 bases stayed unmatched. Germline loops: CDR1 MGHRA, CDR2 YSYEKL. The CDR3 DNA sequence: TGCGCCAGCAGCCCCGGGCGCGGGAGGGGATACGAGCAGTACTTC. Its translation: CASSPGRGRGYEQYF.

The CDR3 loop is CASSTASGTAGANVLTF. The CDR3 DNA reads as TGTGCCAGCAGTACCGCTAGCGGAACCGCTGGGGCCAACGTCCTGACTTTC. This chain connects TRBV27 to TRBJ2-6, with TRBD2 matching 7 bases. The CDR3 covers 17 residues. Losses at the gene ends were 5 bases for V and 2 bases for J; bases not matched to a gene: 9. In germline, CDR1 is MNHEY, CDR2 SMNVEV (reference sequence). The full variable domain, rest sourced from reference TRBV27 and TRBJ2-6, is EAQVTQNPRYLITVTGKKLTVTCSQNMNHEYMSWYRQDPGLGLRQIYYSMNVEVTDKGDVPEGYKVSRKEKRNFPLILESPSPNQTSLYFCASSTASGTAGANVLTFGAGSRLTVL.

This clone showed up just a few times. Written as DNA, the CDR3 is TGTGCCAGCAGTGATCGGGGAGGAAAGGGTAGCGAGCAGTACTTC. Translating it yields CASSDRGGKGSEQYF. The V gene is TRBV25-1, the J gene TRBJ2-7; D is possibly TRBD2 (6 bases). Germline V gene data show CDR1 as MGHDK and CDR2 as SYGVNS. This CDR3 contains 15 residues. V gave up 3 bases and J gave up 6 bases, with 18 bases separating them.

This clone was counted only a few times. The chain has TRBV20-1 and TRBJ1-2; D is unclear. The CDR3 extends over 11 amino acids. The germline V and J ends were trimmed by 2 bases and 8 bases, with 9 bases remaining between them. Germline CDR1 DFQATT, CDR2 SNEGSKA (reference sequence). The CDR3 sequence is CSARYVQGYTF. In DNA, the CDR3 is TGCAGTGCTAGATATGTTCAGGGCTACACCTTC.

This clone has just a few counts. In DNA form, the CDR3 reads TGCGCCAGCAGCCAAGAAGGGGTGGATGATACGCAGTATTTT. Translation gives CASSQEGVDDTQYF. J is TRBJ2-3 and V is TRBV4-1; possible D gene TRBD1, 5 bases. V was pared by 0 bases and J by 6 bases, with 10 bases between. The CDR3 is 14 residues long. The germline CDR1 and CDR2 sequences are MGHRA and YSYEKL.

CDR3 amino acids: CASSQEGERVNSQFF. The DNA of the CDR3 is TGTGCCAGCAGCCAAGAGGGCGAGCGGGTGAACTCGCAGTTCTTC. The chain employs TRBV4-2 and TRBJ2-1, with D perhaps matching TRBD2 (6 bases). The germline V gene encodes CDR1 LGHNA and CDR2 YNFKEQ. V was shortened by 0 bases and J by 12 bases, with 18 bases between the two germline ends. The CDR3 runs 15 residues.

V usage is TRBV5-4 and J usage is TRBJ2-1, with 7 bases matching TRBD2. The germline V gene encodes CDR1 SGHNT and CDR2 YYREEE (reference sequence). CDR3 length: 15 amino acids. The V and J ends lost 9 bases and 9 bases, in that order; junction bases with no gene match: 18. CDR3 loop: CATTNGGRLMGEQFF. The CDR3 DNA is TGTGCCACCACTAACGGCGGGAGACTAATGGGTGAGCAGTTCTTC.